The TCR beta chain described here comes from a study of response to subunit inactivated influenza vaccine. Study-wide points: It was the authors' suggestion that each seasonal influenza vaccination recruits few new T cells.

Worth noting for this clonotype: Its antigen is as yet unknown.

TCRdb passed the RT-PCR reads through MiXCR, listing each CDR3 protein once. The sample has 500,000 or so distinct CDR3 sequences; approximately 15% are singletons. Trimming took 6 bases from V and 8 from J; bases not matched to a gene: 14. CDR1 MNHNS and CDR2 SASEGT come from the germline V gene. The CDR3 is made up of 16 amino acids. The TCR originated in a man between 45 and 75 years old who received an inactivated influenza vaccine. The specimen was CD4+ T cells sorted from PBMCs, collected around 25 months after vaccination. The chain carries TRBV6-1 and TRBJ2-1; 9 bases are a match to TRBD1. The CDR3 reads CASRPMDRGGYDEQFF. DNA for the CDR3: TGTGCCAGCAGACCAATGGACAGGGGTGGGTACGATGAGCAGTTCTTC.